The TCR beta chain under discussion was sequenced for a study of cytomegalovirus exposure and HLA in healthy donors. Study-level results: Diagnosis of cytomegalovirus status made by the classifier reportedly showed high specificity and sensitivity. TCR beta V- and J-gene trimming was later associated with a missense DCLRE1C variant. An observed cluster of highly shared sequence variants was recorded as a likely sequencing artifact.

With 60 Vbeta and 13 Jbeta primers, the PCR was carried out. Profiled with immunoSEQ multiplex PCR; TCRdb holds only in-frame clones, not every one. The sample contains 80,000 or so clones, over 70% of which appear only once. The germline gives CDR1 SGHNT, CDR2 YENEEA. There are 14 residues in the CDR3. V dropped 5 bases and J dropped 3; count of bases not matched to a gene: 4. As to this clone: As yet, its antigen is unknown.

The source of this sequence is a man in his forties or fifties in good health and CMV-seropositive. The sequenced sample was PBMCs. This chain connects TRBV11-3 to TRBJ2-5, with TRBD1 matching over 9 bases. The CDR3 is CASSPGTGKETQYF. CDR3 DNA: TGTGCCAGCAGCCCCGGGACAGGGAAAGAGACCCAGTACTTC.